The T cell receptor beta chain under discussion was sequenced for a study of beta chain features in type 1 diabetes. V was pared by 0 bases and J by 4 bases, with 6 bases of the junction left unmatched. This CDR3 comprises 15 residues. Germline V gives CDR1 SGDLS, CDR2 YYNGEE. The whole isolated RNA underwent reverse transcription, so sequencing captured expressed TCRB transcripts. Method: immunoSEQ multiplex PCR; TCRdb's copy keeps in-frame clones and lacks some. The top ten clones hold 0.02% to 0.025% of a sample with 970,000 or so clones, roughly 16% of them seen once. V is TRBV9 and J is TRBJ2-5; the match to TRBD1 covers 7 bases. The material sequenced was naive CD4+ T cells from blood. This receptor was taken from a woman aged 18-30 years in good health. CDR3 amino acids: CASSVVGTVGETQYF. The CDR3 DNA follows: TGTGCCAGCAGCGTAGTTGGGACAGTTGGAGAGACCCAGTACTTC.